The 6 T cell receptor beta chains given below trace back to one sample, sequenced in a study of T cell responses to AZD1222 COVID-19 vaccine. Assay used: immunoSEQ multiplex PCR; TCRdb lists only in-frame clones, some missing. The data contain about 110,000 clones, roughly 90% of them singletons. The source was peripheral blood, collected on day 0 of AZD1222 vaccination. Receptors were obtained from an adult in good health.

The chain couples TRBV5-1 to TRBJ1-1; D gene ambiguous. Germline loops: CDR1 SGHRS, CDR2 YFSETQ. This CDR3 region has 11 residues. V was cut by 5 bases and J by 4 bases, with 6 bases left in between. CDR3 sequence: CASRSGTEAFF. DNA of the CDR3: TGCGCCAGCAGGTCGGGCACTGAAGCTTTCTTT.

This sequence joins TRBV19 and TRBJ2-3; 7 bases agree with TRBD2. The CDR3 totals 13 residues. Germline V gene sequence: CDR1 LNHDA, CDR2 SQIVND (reference sequence). V shed 8 bases, J shed 2 bases, and the junction held 4 bases outside the gene matches. The CDR3 here is CASRGRATDTQYF. The CDR3 DNA follows: TGTGCCAGTCGAGGGAGGGCCACAGATACGCAGTATTTT.

V and J are TRBV9 and TRBJ2-2, with D perhaps TRBD1 or TRBD2 (5 bases each). This CDR3 comprises 13 residues. Trimming stripped 3 bases from V and 8 bases from J, with 11 bases between. In germline, CDR1 is SGDLS, CDR2 YYNGEE. DNA for the CDR3: TGTGCCAGCAGCGAGGGACCAAGGGGGGAGCTGTTTTTT. Its protein is CASSEGPRGELFF. Full variable domain (outside the CDR3, taken from reference TRBV9 and TRBJ2-2): DSGVTQTPKHLITATGQRVTLRCSPRSGDLSVYWYQQSLDQGLQFLIQYYNGEERAKGNILERFSAQQFPDLHSELNLSSLELGDSALYFCASSEGPRGELFFGEGSRLTVL.

The rearrangement links TRBV10-3 to TRBJ1-1; D not certain. This CDR3 has 12 amino acids. The ends were cut back, 2 bases at V and 4 bases at J, with 5 bases in the middle. Germline V gene sequence: CDR1 ENHRY, CDR2 SYGVKD. The CDR3 reads CAISEAFTEAFF. Here the CDR3 DNA reads TGTGCCATCAGTGAGGCGTTCACTGAAGCTTTCTTT.

The genes are TRBV5-1 and TRBJ2-7; D may be TRBD2 (6 bases). CDR1 and CDR2 from the germline V gene are SGHRS and YFSETQ. V was clipped by 0 bases and J by 1 base, with 14 bases between them. There are 16 residues in the CDR3. The CDR3 spells CASSLDWASASYEQYF. CDR3 nucleotide sequence: TGCGCCAGCAGCTTGGATTGGGCTAGCGCATCCTACGAGCAGTACTTC.

The chain uses TRBV7-9 and TRBJ2-2, with D possibly called TRBD1 or TRBD2 (7 bases each). With 7 bases removed from V and 7 bases from J, the gap between germline ends came to 19 bases. Germline V gene lookup returns CDR1 SEHNR and CDR2 FQNEAQ (reference sequence). The CDR3 extends over 15 amino acids. The CDR3 sequence: CASTEPTGEGGELFF. In DNA form, the CDR3 reads TGTGCCAGCACCGAGCCCACAGGGGAGGGCGGGGAGCTGTTTTTT.